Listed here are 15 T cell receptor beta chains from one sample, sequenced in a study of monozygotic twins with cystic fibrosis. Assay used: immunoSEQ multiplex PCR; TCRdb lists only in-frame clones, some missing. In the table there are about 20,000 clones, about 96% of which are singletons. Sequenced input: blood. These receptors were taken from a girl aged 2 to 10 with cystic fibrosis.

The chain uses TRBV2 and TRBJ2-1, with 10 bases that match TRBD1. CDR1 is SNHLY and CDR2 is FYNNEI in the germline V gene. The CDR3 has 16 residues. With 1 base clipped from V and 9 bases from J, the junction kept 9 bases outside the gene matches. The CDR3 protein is CASSEGRDRGGAEQFF. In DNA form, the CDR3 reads TGTGCCAGCAGTGAAGGGCGGGACAGGGGAGGAGCTGAGCAGTTCTTC.

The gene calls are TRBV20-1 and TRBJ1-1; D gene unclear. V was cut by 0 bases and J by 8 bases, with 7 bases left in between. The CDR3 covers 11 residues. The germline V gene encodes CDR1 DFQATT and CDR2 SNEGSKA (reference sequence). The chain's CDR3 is CSARETREAFF. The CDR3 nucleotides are TGCAGTGCTAGAGAGACCAGGGAAGCTTTCTTT.

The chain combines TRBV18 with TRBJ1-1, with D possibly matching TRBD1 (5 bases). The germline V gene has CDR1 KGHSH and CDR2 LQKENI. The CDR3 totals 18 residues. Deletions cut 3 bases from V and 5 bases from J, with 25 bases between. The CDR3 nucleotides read TGTGCCAGCTCACCTTACACCGGGTCTGTGGCAGGGTTGACTGAAGCTTTCTTT. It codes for CASSPYTGSVAGLTEAFF.

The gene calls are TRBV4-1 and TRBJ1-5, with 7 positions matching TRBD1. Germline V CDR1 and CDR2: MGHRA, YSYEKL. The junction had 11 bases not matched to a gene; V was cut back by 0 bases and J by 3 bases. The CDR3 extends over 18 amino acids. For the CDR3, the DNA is TGCGCCAGCAGCCAAGAAAGACAGGGCCCCCCGTACAATCAGCCCCAGCATTTT. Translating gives CASSQERQGPPYNQPQHF.

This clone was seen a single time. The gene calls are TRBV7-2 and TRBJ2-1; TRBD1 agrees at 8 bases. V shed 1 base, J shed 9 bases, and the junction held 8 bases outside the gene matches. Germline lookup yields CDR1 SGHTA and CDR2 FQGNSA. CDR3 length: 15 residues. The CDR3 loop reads CASSLERTGSTEQFF. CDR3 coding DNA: TGTGCCAGCAGCTTAGAAAGGACAGGGTCGACTGAGCAGTTCTTC.

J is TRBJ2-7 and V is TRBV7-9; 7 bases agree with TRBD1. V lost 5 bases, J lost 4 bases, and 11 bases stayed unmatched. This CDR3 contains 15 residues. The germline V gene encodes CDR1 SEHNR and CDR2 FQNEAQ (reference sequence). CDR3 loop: CASSTELDRDYEQYF. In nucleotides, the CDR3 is TGTGCCAGCAGCACCGAGCTCGACAGGGATTACGAGCAGTACTTC.

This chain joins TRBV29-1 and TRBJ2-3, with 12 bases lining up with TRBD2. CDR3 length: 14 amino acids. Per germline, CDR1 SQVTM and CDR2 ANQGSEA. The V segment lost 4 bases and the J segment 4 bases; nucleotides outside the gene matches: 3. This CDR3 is CSVVLAGGADTQYF. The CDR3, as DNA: TGCAGCGTTGTACTAGCGGGGGGCGCAGATACGCAGTATTTT.

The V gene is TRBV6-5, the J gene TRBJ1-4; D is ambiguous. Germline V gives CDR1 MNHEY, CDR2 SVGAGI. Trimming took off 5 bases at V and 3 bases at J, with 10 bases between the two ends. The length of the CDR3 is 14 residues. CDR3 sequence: CASSNGRANEKLFF. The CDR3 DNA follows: TGTGCCAGCAGTAACGGACGAGCTAATGAAAAACTGTTTTTT.

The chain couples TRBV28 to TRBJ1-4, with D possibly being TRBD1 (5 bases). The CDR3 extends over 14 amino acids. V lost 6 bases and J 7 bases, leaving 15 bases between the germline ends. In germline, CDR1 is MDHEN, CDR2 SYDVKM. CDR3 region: CASSASGGSEKLFF. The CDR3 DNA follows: TGTGCCAGCAGCGCCTCTGGGGGTTCTGAAAAACTGTTTTTT.

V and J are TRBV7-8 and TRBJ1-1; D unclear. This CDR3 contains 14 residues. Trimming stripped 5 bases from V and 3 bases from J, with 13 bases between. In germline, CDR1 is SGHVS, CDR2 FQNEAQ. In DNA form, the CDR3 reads TGTGCCAGCAGCAGTAAGGGAGTACACACTGAAGCTTTCTTT. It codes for CASSSKGVHTEAFF.

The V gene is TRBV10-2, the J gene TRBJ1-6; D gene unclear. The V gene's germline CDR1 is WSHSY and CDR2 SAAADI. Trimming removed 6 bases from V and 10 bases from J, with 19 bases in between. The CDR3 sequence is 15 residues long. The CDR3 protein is CASSSGVGKGSPLHF. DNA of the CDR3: TGCGCCAGCAGCTCCGGGGTGGGCAAGGGATCACCCCTCCACTTT.

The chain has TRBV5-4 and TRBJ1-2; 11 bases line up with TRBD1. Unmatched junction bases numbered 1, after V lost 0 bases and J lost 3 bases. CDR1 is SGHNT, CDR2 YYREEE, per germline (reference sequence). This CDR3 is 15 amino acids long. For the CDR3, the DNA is TGTGCCAGCAGCTTGGGGGACAGGGGGGACTATGGCTACACCTTC. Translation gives CASSLGDRGDYGYTF.

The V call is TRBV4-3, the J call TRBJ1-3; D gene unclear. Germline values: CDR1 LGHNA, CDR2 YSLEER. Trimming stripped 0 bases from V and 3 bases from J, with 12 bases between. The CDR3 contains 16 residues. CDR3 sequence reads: CASSQEWGVLGNTIYF. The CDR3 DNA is TGCGCCAGCAGCCAAGAATGGGGTGTCCTTGGAAACACCATATATTTT.

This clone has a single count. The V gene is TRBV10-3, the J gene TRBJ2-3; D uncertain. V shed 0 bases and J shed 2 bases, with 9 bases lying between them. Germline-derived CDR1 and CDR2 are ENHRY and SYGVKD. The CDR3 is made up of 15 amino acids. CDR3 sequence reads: CAISESETITDTQYF. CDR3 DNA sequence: TGTGCCATCAGTGAGTCGGAGACAATCACAGATACGCAGTATTTT.

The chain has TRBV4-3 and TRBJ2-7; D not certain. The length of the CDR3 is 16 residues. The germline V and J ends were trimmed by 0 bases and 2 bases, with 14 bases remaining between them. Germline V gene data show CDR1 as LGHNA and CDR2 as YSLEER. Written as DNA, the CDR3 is TGCGCCAGCAGCCAAGATCGTAGGTCCTCAACCTACGAGCAGTACTTC. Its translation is CASSQDRRSSTYEQYF.